This TCR beta chain was recovered during a study of blood T cell repertoires in COVID-19 (TCRdb year 2020). Regarding the research as a whole: Samples from collaborators originated in the United States, Italy and Spain and spanned both the acute and convalescent phases of COVID-19. The prospective study material was composed of cDNA or gDNA derived from T cells, B-cell-depleted T cells, or PBMCs. Deeply sampled blood TCRbeta repertoires from subjects exposed to, actively infected with, or recovered from COVID-19 were included in the dataset. The repertoires were made available in a free public database intended to serve as a resource for research on the immune response to SARS-CoV-2. The samples were drawn from the first 160 participants of the ongoing ImmuneRACE study and from 1,254 subjects provided by 6 global collaborators. A de-identified subject ID, COVID-19 status, age in years and sex were almost always included in the sample metadata. HLA class I and class II types, where available, came from metadata supplied by the sample provider rather than from assay-based typing. The study at large found these results: How much clinical and demographic metadata was included differed by source and by participant, and the metadata was provided uncurated.

Its CDR3 holds 15 amino acids, cysteine through phenylalanine. Kept here is only the CDR3 DNA, which spans 45 bases and is read in frame from base 1. V is shortened by 0 bases, J by 4 bases, and the region joining them spans 14 bases. CDR1 and CDR2 are drawn from the germline V gene: SGHRS, YFSETQ. One collaborating source in Seattle enrolled patients while the patients were actively infected and followed the patients over time throughout the course of disease. Collaborating institutions collected whole blood in K2EDTA tubes following their own protocols. For TCRbeta analysis, collaborators shipped samples in one of three forms: frozen whole blood, isolated PBMCs, or DNA extracted from either of those sample types. Only one count was recorded for this clone. What antigen it recognizes has not been identified. No base-level quality is on record; no much larger clone is a single base apart. The immunoSEQ Assay, a bias-controlled multiplex PCR, was used to amplify TCRbeta CDR3 regions from genomic DNA. The published analysis was carried out like this. The number of nucleated cells in each sample was estimated from the amplification of reference gene primers within the assay. To quantify the absolute abundance of each unique TCRbeta CDR3 rearrangement, sequence reads were collapsed and filtered. For each sample, productive Simpson clonality was calculated as the square root of Simpson's diversity index across productive rearrangements. TCRdb retrieved this table from immuneACCESS and kept in-frame rearrangements only. Not all clones are present; in checked studies, unresolved V genes account for under half, and no reason is known for the remainder. That table gives V, J and clone size, and the DNA gave D and trimming. For this sample the table gives roughly 160,000 clones, of which around nine tenths were detected only once. 2% to 3% of the sample lies in the top ten.

This TCR came from a woman aged 80 or over with COVID-19, enrolled during active disease. The chain links TRBV5-1 with TRBJ2-7; perhaps TRBD1 is the D gene, with 7 bases matching. The specimen was peripheral blood. The CDR3 has the sequence CASSLGQGGRYEQYF. The nucleotides read TGCGCCAGCAGCTTGGGACAGGGAGGAAGGTACGAGCAGTACTTC.